This T cell receptor (beta chain) was identified during a study of T cell repertoires in cytomegalovirus infection. The CDR3 spans 13 residues. Trimming removed 6 bases from V and 2 bases from J, with 8 bases in between. Germline V gene data show CDR1 as SGHTA and CDR2 as FQGNSA. TCRdb analysed the reads with MiXCR anew, one entry per CDR3 protein. This table holds roughly 500,000 distinct CDR3 sequences, 25% to 35% found once. This clonotype was seen at least ten times. Its antigen is as yet unknown. Specimen: cultured PBMCs, collected from culture after CMV antigen stimulation. The chain links TRBV7-2 to TRBJ1-5; no clear D. The TCR was taken from a human donor in good health (CMV status not recorded). Some clones in this sample may be carry-over from other donors' samples. In DNA form, the CDR3 reads TGTGCCAGCAGGGCGTATGGCAATCAGCCCCAGCATTTT. It specifies CASRAYGNQPQHF.